This T cell receptor beta chain was retrieved from a study of T cells in Graves' hyperthyroidism and ophthalmopathy. Trimming removed 6 bases from V and 1 base from J, with 15 bases in between. Germline assignment: CDR1 LGHNT and CDR2 FRNRAP. The CDR3 consists of 15 residues. RNA transcripts yielded amplified TCR beta CDR3 regions. TCR CDR3 regions were first amplified by RT-PCR with HTBI primers. TCRdb re-analysed the multiplex PCR reads in MiXCR, keeping a single row per CDR3 protein. The table records 730,000 or so distinct CDR3 sequences, around 19% of them present only once. Source material for PBMCs was 9 to 10 ml fresh peripheral blood. This clonotype was found a few times. Antigen unknown. Study observations and caveats: Prediction of ophthalmopathy progression came a median around 6 months pre-onset.

The source is a woman aged 45 to 65 with Graves' hyperthyroidism that later progressed to Graves' ophthalmopathy. The specimen sequenced was blood. The chain combines TRBV12-5 with TRBJ1-2; D is ambiguous. The CDR3 DNA reads TGTGCTAGTGGCTCCCCCCCGATGGGTAACTATGGCTACACCTTC. Translating gives CASGSPPMGNYGYTF.